These T cell receptor beta chains were read from a single sample in a study of control samples from healthy donors and cancer patients. Produced via immunoSEQ multiplex PCR; TCRdb's table is partial and in-frame only. The sample holds about 58,000 clones, 70% to 90% seen once. Sample: PBMCs. These receptors were taken from an older woman with lung cancer. Both conserved end residues are part of each CDR3. Each record gives: clone size, V gene, J gene, D gene, CDR3 DNA, CDR3 protein. A D gene is named only where the DNA matches it firmly. Expanded clones are given a class, and other clones once, few, many or no size at all.

>-|TRBV4-2|TRBJ1-3|-
TGTGCCAGCAGCCAAGAAGCTACCTACTCTGGAAACACCATATATTTT
CASSQEATYSGNTIYF
>-|TRBV27|TRBJ2-1|TRBD2
TGTGCCAGCAGTCTAGCGGGCTCCTACAATGAGCAGTTCTTC
CASSLAGSYNEQFF
>-|TRBV7-8|TRBJ1-4|-
TGTGCCAGCAGCTTAGTACGTCAGGGGAATAATGAAAAACTGTTTTTT
CASSLVRQGNNEKLFF
>-|TRBV7-9|TRBJ2-2|-
TGTGCCAGCAGCAGGGAGTCCACCGGGGAGCTGTTTTTT
CASSRESTGELFF
>few|TRBV7-9|TRBJ1-1|TRBD1
TGTGCCAGCAGCGAGGGACAGCTGAACACTGAAGCTTTCTTT
CASSEGQLNTEAFF
>-|TRBV5-6|TRBJ1-2|-
TGTGCCAGCAGCTCGGACATTAACTATGGCTACACCTTC
CASSSDINYGYTF
>-|TRBV6-5|TRBJ1-4|TRBD1
TGTGCCAGCGGGACAGGGGGCGCGGCTGAAAAACTGTTTTTT
CASGTGGAAEKLFF
>-|TRBV13|TRBJ2-1|TRBD2
TGTGCCAGCAGCGCATCGACTAGCGGGGTCTACAATGAGCAGTTCTTC
CASSASTSGVYNEQFF
>once|TRBV6-6|TRBJ2-3|-
TGTGCCAGCAGTCCTTCGGGGGAAGATACGCAGTATTTT
CASSPSGEDTQYF
>-|TRBV30|TRBJ1-1|-
TGTGCCTGGAGTTTAGTAGGACAGATGAACACTGAAGCTTTCTTT
CAWSLVGQMNTEAFF
>-|TRBV6-1|TRBJ2-3|-
TGTGCCAGCAGTGAAGGAAGGACTTTTGGCACAGATACGCAGTATTTT
CASSEGRTFGTDTQYF
>-|TRBV11-2|TRBJ2-1|TRBD2
TGTGCCAGCAGCTTCAGCGGGGCTTACAATGAGCAGTTCTTC
CASSFSGAYNEQFF